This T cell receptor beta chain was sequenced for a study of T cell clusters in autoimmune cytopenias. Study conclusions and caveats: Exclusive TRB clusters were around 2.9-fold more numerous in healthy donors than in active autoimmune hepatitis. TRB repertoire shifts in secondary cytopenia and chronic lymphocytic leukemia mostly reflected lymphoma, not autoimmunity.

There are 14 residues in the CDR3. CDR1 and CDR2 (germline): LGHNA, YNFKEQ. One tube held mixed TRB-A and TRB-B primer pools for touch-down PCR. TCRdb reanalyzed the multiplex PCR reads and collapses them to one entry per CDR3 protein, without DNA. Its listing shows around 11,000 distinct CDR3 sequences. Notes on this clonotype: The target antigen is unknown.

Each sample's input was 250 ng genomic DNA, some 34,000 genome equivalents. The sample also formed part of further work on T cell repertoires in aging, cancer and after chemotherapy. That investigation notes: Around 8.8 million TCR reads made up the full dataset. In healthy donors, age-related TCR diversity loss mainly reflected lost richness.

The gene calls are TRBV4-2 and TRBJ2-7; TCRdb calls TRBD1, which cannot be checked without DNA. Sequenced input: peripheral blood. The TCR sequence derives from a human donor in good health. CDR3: CASSHPGQGDEQYF.